The sequence of this T cell receptor (beta chain) was determined in a study of T cells expressing NK-cell markers. Study background: It was sorted CD3+CD56+NKG2C+, CD3+CD56+NKG2C- and CD3+CD56-NKG2C+ T cells that supplied the TCR beta repertoires. Seropositivity for HCMV was found in seven of the eight sequenced donors, with one seronegative.

Study-wide findings and caveats: Among several donors, these clonotypes also ranked first in the CD3+CD56-NKG2C+ fraction. In roughly six donors, dominant CD3+CD56+NKG2C+ clonotypes ranked among the top 10 CD8+ clonotypes.

This CDR3 is 16 amino acids long. In germline, CDR1 is LNHDA, CDR2 SQIVND (reference sequence). Worth noting for this clonotype: Its antigen is as yet unknown.

TCRdb reprocessed the 5' RACE reads; each CDR3 protein has one entry and no DNA is given. The sample yields 120,000 to 150,000 distinct CDR3 sequences, of which the top ten take up 9% to 15%. V is TRBV19 and J is TRBJ1-1; TCRdb gives TRBD1 as the D gene, but with no DNA this cannot be confirmed. The TCR originated in a man between 18 and 29 years old in good health. Sequenced sample: blood T cells: a sorted CD56 or NKG2C T cell subset, CD4+ or CD8+ T cells, or bulk PBMC T cells (not recorded which). The CDR3: CASSIQWTGPNAEAFF.